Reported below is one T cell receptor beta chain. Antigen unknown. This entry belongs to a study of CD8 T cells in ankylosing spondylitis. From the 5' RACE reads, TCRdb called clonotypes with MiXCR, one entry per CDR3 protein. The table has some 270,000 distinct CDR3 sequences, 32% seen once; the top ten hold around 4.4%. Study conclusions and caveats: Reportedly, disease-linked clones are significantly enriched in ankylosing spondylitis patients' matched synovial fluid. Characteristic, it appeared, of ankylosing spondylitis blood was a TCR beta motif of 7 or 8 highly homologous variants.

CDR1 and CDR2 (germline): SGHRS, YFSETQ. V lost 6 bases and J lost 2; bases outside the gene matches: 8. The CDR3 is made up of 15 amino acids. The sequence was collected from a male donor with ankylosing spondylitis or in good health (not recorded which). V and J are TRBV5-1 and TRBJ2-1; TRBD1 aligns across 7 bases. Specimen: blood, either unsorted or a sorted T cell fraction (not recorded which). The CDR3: CASTSTGQTYNEQFF. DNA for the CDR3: TGCGCCAGCACCTCGACAGGGCAAACCTACAATGAGCAGTTCTTC.